The 7 T cell receptor beta chains in this list originate from one sample, sequenced in a study of CD8 T cells in Susac syndrome. RNA amounts of 0.5 to 1 ug underwent reverse transcription with random hexamers. One entry per CDR3 protein, called by TCRdb with MiXCR from the immunoSEQ multiplex PCR reads. Here the sample spans about 160,000 distinct CDR3 sequences, under 95% being singletons. Sequencing used CD4+ T cells from PBMCs. The receptors come from a human donor in good health.

This clonotype was counted between two and nine times. The chain employs TRBV6-6 and TRBJ2-7, with D unresolved. The V gene's germline CDR1 is MNHNY and CDR2 SVGAGI (reference sequence). V dropped 8 bases and J dropped 6 bases, with 11 bases sitting between them. The CDR3 runs 11 residues. DNA of the CDR3: TGTGCCAGCGCGTCGTACACCGAGCAGTACTTC. It translates to CASASYTEQYF.

The chain carries TRBV7-6 and TRBJ2-5; D may be TRBD1 (5 bases). The length of the CDR3 is 13 residues. Germline V CDR1 and CDR2: SGHVS, FNYEAQ. Trimming pared 3 bases from V and 4 bases from J, leaving 9 bases between. The CDR3: CASSFGRAETQYF. CDR3 sequence (DNA): TGTGCCAGCAGCTTCGGCAGGGCAGAGACCCAGTACTTC.

The rearrangement links TRBV7-9 to TRBJ2-3, with D unresolved. The germline gives CDR1 SEHNR, CDR2 FQNEAQ (reference sequence). The V end lost 4 bases, the J end lost 5 bases, and 7 bases lay between the germline ends. The CDR3 runs to 12 residues. As DNA, the CDR3 is TGTGCCAGCAGCTATAGCTTAGATACGCAGTATTTT. Its translation: CASSYSLDTQYF.

This chain connects TRBV5-1 to TRBJ1-2; tentative D call: TRBD1 (6 bases). Germline V gene sequence: CDR1 SGHRS, CDR2 YFSETQ. This CDR3 comprises 14 residues. With 0 bases removed from V and 5 bases from J, the gap between germline ends came to 11 bases. CDR3 DNA sequence: TGCGCCAGCAGCTTGGACGGACAGTGGTATGGCTACACCTTC. It yields the protein CASSLDGQWYGYTF. The whole variable domain, remainder taken from reference TRBV5-1 and TRBJ1-2, is KAGVTQTPRYLIKTRGQQVTLSCSPISGHRSVSWYQQTPGQGLQFLFEYFSETQRNKGNFPGRFSGRQFSNSRSEMNVSTLELGDSALYLCASSLDGQWYGYTFGSGTRLTVV.

The rearrangement uses TRBV2 and TRBJ1-4; D not resolved. Per the germline V gene, CDR1 is SNHLY and CDR2 is FYNNEI. The CDR3 has 12 residues. V lost 4 bases, J lost 5 bases, and 5 bases lay in between. The CDR3 bases are TGTGCCAGCAGTGTGACAAATGAAAAACTGTTTTTT. Its protein product is CASSVTNEKLFF.

The chain joins TRBV7-9 to TRBJ2-1; 7 bases are shared with TRBD2. Per the germline V gene, CDR1 is SEHNR and CDR2 is FQNEAQ (reference sequence). The ends lost 5 bases at V and 10 bases at J; junction bases unmatched: 8. The CDR3 totals 13 residues. The CDR3 DNA reads as TGTGCCAGCAGCGCCCTGGGACTAAACGAGCAGTTCTTC. Its translation: CASSALGLNEQFF.

The chain carries TRBV18 and TRBJ2-3; 7 bases agree with TRBD2. J gave up 2 bases and V 3 bases, and 11 bases lay outside the gene matches. The CDR3 contains 17 residues. Germline values: CDR1 KGHSH, CDR2 LQKENI. The CDR3 reads CASSPPLAAGLTDTQYF. The CDR3 DNA reads as TGTGCCAGCTCACCCCCCCTTGCAGCGGGGCTCACAGATACGCAGTATTTT.